Presented here are 9 T cell receptor beta chains from one specimen sequenced in a study of control samples from healthy donors and cancer patients. The assay was immunoSEQ multiplex PCR, and TCRdb's table has in-frame clones only and misses some. The sample has approximately 210,000 clones, about 89% seen once. The sample comprised blood. The receptors shown here come from a man aged 30 to 45 in good health.

This chain's CDR3 is CASSLQGPEQYF. The CDR3 nucleotides read TGTGCCAGCAGTTTACAGGGCCCCGAGCAGTACTTC. The V call is TRBV7-9, the J call TRBJ2-7; perhaps TRBD1 as D (6 bases). The germline V gene has CDR1 SEHNR and CDR2 FQNEAQ (reference sequence). The CDR3 is 12 amino acids. The germline V and J ends were trimmed by 6 bases and 6 bases, with 12 bases remaining between them.

The rearrangement links TRBV30 to TRBJ1-2; TRBD1 agrees at 7 bases. With 0 bases clipped from V and 3 bases from J, the junction kept 4 bases outside the gene matches. The CDR3 extends over 14 amino acids. Germline values: CDR1 GTSNPN, CDR2 SVGIG (reference sequence). The CDR3 DNA reads TGTGCCTGGAGTGTATGGGACAGCTACTATGGCTACACCTTC. Translated: CAWSVWDSYYGYTF.

The chain is built from TRBV5-1 and TRBJ2-3, with TRBD2 matching over 12 bases. Germline-derived CDR1 and CDR2 are SGHRS and YFSETQ. The V and J ends lost 1 base and 7 bases, in that order; junction bases with no gene match: 7. The CDR3 spans 16 residues. The CDR3: CASSLRPSGGAHTQYF. CDR3 nucleotide sequence: TGCGCCAGCAGCTTGCGTCCTAGCGGGGGGGCACATACGCAGTATTTT.

V gene TRBV7-9 combines with J gene TRBJ2-6; TRBD1 matches at 8 bases. The CDR3 covers 17 residues. CDR1 SEHNR and CDR2 FQNEAQ come from the germline V gene (reference sequence). Unmatched junction bases numbered 4, after V lost 3 bases and J lost 0 bases. For the CDR3, the DNA is TGTGCCAGCAGCTTGGGGACAGGAGCCTCTGGGGCCAACGTCCTGACTTTC. It encodes CASSLGTGASGANVLTF.

The V call is TRBV4-1, the J call TRBJ2-3, with D possibly being TRBD2 (7 bases). This CDR3 is built from 15 residues. Germline V gene lookup returns CDR1 MGHRA and CDR2 YSYEKL. V shed 0 bases and J shed 2 bases, with 9 bases lying between them. CDR3 loop: CASSQERGATDTQYF. The CDR3 coding sequence is TGCGCCAGCAGCCAAGAACGGGGGGCCACAGATACGCAGTATTTT.

The genes are TRBV5-4 and TRBJ1-2; D not certain. V lost 1 base, J lost 8 bases, and 12 bases lay in between. The germline CDR1 and CDR2 sequences are SGHNT and YYREEE (reference sequence). This CDR3 is built from 13 residues. DNA for the CDR3: TGTGCCAGCAGCTTGTTGAATTTAGGAGGCTACACCTTC. As protein: CASSLLNLGGYTF.

This rearrangement joins TRBV3-1 (or the pseudogene TRBV3-2) to TRBJ1-2; D gene ambiguous. CDR1 and CDR2 from the germline V gene are LGHDT and YNNKEL (reference sequence). CDR3 length equals 16 residues. Trimming removed 0 bases from V and 7 bases from J, with 18 bases in between. The CDR3 reads CASSQDRPGRSGGYTF. CDR3 nucleotide sequence: TGTGCCAGCAGCCAAGATCGCCCAGGCCGAAGCGGTGGCTACACCTTC.

The chain employs TRBV9 and TRBJ1-2; TRBD1 might be the D (6 bases). The ends were cut back, 6 bases at V and 3 bases at J, with 15 bases in the middle. The CDR3 contains 14 residues. CDR1 is SGDLS and CDR2 is YYNGEE in the germline V gene. Here the CDR3 DNA reads TGTGCCAGCACCCCGCGGACAGAACACTATGGCTACACCTTC. It encodes CASTPRTEHYGYTF. The variable domain in full, with the rest retrieved from reference TRBV9 and TRBJ1-2, is DSGVTQTPKHLITATGQRVTLRCSPRSGDLSVYWYQQSLDQGLQFLIQYYNGEERAKGNILERFSAQQFPDLHSELNLSSLELGDSALYFCASTPRTEHYGYTFGSGTRLTVV.

The chain has TRBV29-1 and TRBJ2-2; a possible D gene is TRBD1 (5 bases). The CDR3 length is 13 residues. Germline-derived CDR1 and CDR2 are SQVTM and ANQGSEA. V was pared by 2 bases and J by 5 bases, with 9 bases between. CDR3 sequence (DNA): TGCAGCGTTGAATTGCAGGGTACCGGGGAGCTGTTTTTT. Translation: CSVELQGTGELFF.